The T cell receptor (beta chain) under discussion was sequenced for a study of blood T cell repertoires in COVID-19. There are 13 residues in the CDR3. Authors' analysis steps: Reference gene primer amplification in the assay estimated nucleated cell counts. The method was immunoSEQ multiplex PCR; TCRdb's version includes in-frame clones alone and lacks a portion of them. V and J calls and clone size are copied from that table; D and trimming were computed from the DNA. There are about 160,000 clones in the sample; around 90% occur only once, and just under 4% lies in the top ten. The sequencing sample was made of peripheral blood. The source is a woman aged 55-75 years who had recovered from COVID-19. The J gene is TRBJ2-3, the V gene TRBV21-1; the table names TRBD1, a call not compared with the DNA. TRBV21-1 has pseudogene status. CDR3 DNA: TGTGCCAGCAGCGTCCAGGGGACAGATACGCAGTATTTT. It translates to CASSVQGTDTQYF.